These 28 T cell receptor beta chains share one sample of origin, sequenced in a study of response to subunit inactivated influenza vaccine. MiXCR, run by TCRdb on the RT-PCR reads, gives a single entry per CDR3 protein. The sample contains 450,000 to 600,000 distinct CDR3 sequences, approximately 7.7% of which appear only once. Specimen: PBMCs from blood, collected about 23 months after vaccination. These receptors originate from a man aged 45-69 years who received an inactivated influenza vaccine.

This clonotype showed up many times. The CDR3 region is CSVSTGYSNQPQHF. The CDR3 bases are TGCAGCGTTTCTACAGGTTATAGCAATCAGCCCCAGCATTTT. The V and J genes are TRBV29-1 and TRBJ1-5; possibly TRBD1 for D (5 bases). The CDR3 loop spans 14 amino acids. Germline assignment: CDR1 SQVTM and CDR2 ANQGSEA. V lost 5 bases and J 0 bases, leaving 11 bases between the germline ends.

This clonotype was detected many times. The rearrangement joins TRBV15 to TRBJ2-1, with 8 bases fitting TRBD2. This CDR3 spans 14 amino acids. CDR1 and CDR2 from the germline V gene are LNHNV and YYDKDF (reference sequence). V gave up 6 bases and J gave up 3 bases; unmatched junction bases: 4. CDR3 DNA sequence: TGTGCCACCAGTATGAGCGGGAGCTACAATGAGCAGTTCTTC. The encoded protein is CATSMSGSYNEQFF.

This clonotype came up a few times. The V and J genes are TRBV6-1 and TRBJ2-1; D is possibly TRBD1 or TRBD2 (5 bases each). Germline V lookup: CDR1 MNHNS, CDR2 SASEGT. V dropped 6 bases and J dropped 7 bases, with 19 bases sitting between them. This CDR3 is built from 15 residues. CDR3 protein: CASRAGTQNRNEQFF. DNA for the CDR3: TGTGCCAGCAGGGCTGGGACCCAAAACCGGAATGAGCAGTTCTTC.

This clonotype was counted between two and nine times. The V call is TRBV20-1, the J call TRBJ2-3, with a weak D call TRBD1 (6 bases). There are 15 residues in the CDR3. From germline, CDR1 is DFQATT and CDR2 SNEGSKA (reference sequence). Trimming took off 7 bases at V and 2 bases at J, with 19 bases between the two ends. The CDR3 spells CSVRRDIDYTDTQYF. As DNA, the CDR3 is TGCAGTGTTCGCCGGGACATAGACTACACAGATACGCAGTATTTT.

The chain links TRBV28 to TRBJ2-7; 9 nucleotides agree with TRBD1. V shed 5 bases, J shed 4 bases, and the junction held 21 bases outside the gene matches. From germline, CDR1 is MDHEN and CDR2 SYDVKM. CDR3 length: 19 amino acids. The CDR3 protein is CASSKSAGTGSLRWYEQYF. The CDR3 coding sequence is TGTGCCAGCAGTAAATCAGCCGGGACAGGGTCTTTGAGGTGGTACGAGCAGTACTTC.

This clonotype showed up just a few times. The chain combines TRBV7-2 with TRBJ2-1, with 9 bases lining up with TRBD2. Trimming cost V 4 bases and J 9 bases; bases outside gene matches: 4. This CDR3 has 13 residues. Germline loops: CDR1 SGHTA, CDR2 FQGNSA. The CDR3 spells CASSSDSGSEQFF. The CDR3 bases are TGTGCCAGCAGCTCAGATAGCGGGAGTGAGCAGTTCTTC.

This clonotype has a count of ten or more. This chain joins TRBV3-1 and TRBJ2-1; 16 bases are a match to TRBD2. The CDR3 runs to 21 residues. V lost 4 bases, J lost 3 bases, and 15 bases stayed unmatched. From germline, CDR1 is LGHDT and CDR2 YNNKEL (reference sequence). CDR3 loop: CASSRKITGTSGGVRYNEQFF. The CDR3 region has the DNA TGTGCCAGCAGCCGCAAGATCACCGGGACTAGCGGGGGGGTTCGCTACAATGAGCAGTTCTTC.

A word on this clonotype: Possible read error: a much larger clone is one base away. This chain links TRBV20-1 with TRBJ1-6; D perhaps matches TRBD1 (6 bases). This CDR3 comprises 15 residues. CDR1 is DFQATT and CDR2 is SNEGSKA in the germline V gene (reference sequence). In DNA, the CDR3 is TGCAGTGCGAGTGTAAGGACAGTGGGGAATTCACCCCTCCGCTTT. Its protein product is CSASVRTVGNSPLRF.

At least ten counts were recorded for this clonotype. V and J are TRBV4-2 and TRBJ1-2; TRBD1 matches at 7 bases. The CDR3 loop spans 14 amino acids. With 4 bases clipped from V and 3 bases from J, the junction kept 5 bases outside the gene matches. Germline V gene sequence: CDR1 LGHNA, CDR2 YNFKEQ. In nucleotides, the CDR3 is TGTGCCAGCAGCCCAAACAGGGGTGACTATGGCTACACCTTC. Encoded protein: CASSPNRGDYGYTF.

This clonotype was recorded at least ten times. This chain connects TRBV20-1 to TRBJ2-2; 11 bases fit TRBD2. Germline loops: CDR1 DFQATT, CDR2 SNEGSKA (reference sequence). This CDR3 contains 17 residues. The trim removed 2 bases at V and 3 bases at J, leaving 8 bases unmatched. For the CDR3, the DNA is TGCAGTGCTAGACTGCCTAGCGGGAGGTTGGACACCGGGGAGCTGTTTTTT. Translation: CSARLPSGRLDTGELFF.

V is TRBV28 and J is TRBJ2-7; D unresolved. Germline values: CDR1 MDHEN, CDR2 SYDVKM. The germline V and J ends were trimmed by 1 base and 2 bases, with 9 bases remaining between them. The CDR3 sequence is 14 residues long. CDR3: CASSLLLEPYEQYF. CDR3 DNA: TGTGCCAGCAGTTTATTGCTAGAACCCTACGAGCAGTACTTC.

This clonotype was recorded at least ten times. The CDR3 is CASSLLDPYEQYF. The CDR3 DNA sequence: TGTGCCAGCAGCTTACTCGACCCCTACGAGCAGTACTTC. V and J are TRBV11-2 and TRBJ2-7; the D is unclear. Germline values: CDR1 SGHAT, CDR2 FQNNGV. V was trimmed by 2 bases and J by 2 bases, leaving 7 bases between them. The CDR3 contains 13 residues.

This clonotype was counted only a few times. The V call is TRBV13, the J call TRBJ2-7; no clear D gene. V lost 6 bases, J lost 4 bases, and 16 bases lay in between. Germline assignment: CDR1 PRHDT and CDR2 FYEKMQ (reference sequence). CDR3 length: 14 residues. CDR3 loop: CASSSRTRIYEQYF. CDR3 DNA: TGTGCCAGCAGTTCCCGAACACGAATTTACGAGCAGTACTTC.

A few counts support this clonotype. The chain carries TRBV15 and TRBJ2-5, with a possible D match to TRBD1 (6 bases). The ends were cut back, 4 bases at V and 2 bases at J, with 11 bases in the middle. Looked up from germline, CDR1 is LNHNV and CDR2 is YYDKDF (reference sequence). The length of the CDR3 is 14 residues. The CDR3 sequence: CATSKDRKQETQYF. As DNA, the CDR3 is TGTGCCACCAGCAAGGACAGAAAACAAGAGACCCAGTACTTC.

The chain couples TRBV4-1 to TRBJ1-1; D is ambiguous. The CDR3 runs 18 residues. Germline V gene lookup returns CDR1 MGHRA and CDR2 YSYEKL. Trimming removed 4 bases at V and 4 bases at J, with 25 bases between. The CDR3 region has the DNA TGCGCCAGCAGCCCTCGGGTGGGGAGCAGAGTTCGAAGCACTGAAGCTTTCTTT. It translates to CASSPRVGSRVRSTEAFF.

This clonotype was counted only a few times. The rearrangement uses TRBV10-3 and TRBJ1-1; the match to TRBD1 covers 8 bases. V trimming: 2 bases; J trimming: 3 bases; junction bases outside the gene matches: 5. Germline V gene lookup returns CDR1 ENHRY and CDR2 SYGVKD. CDR3 length: 15 amino acids. The CDR3 region is CAISERLGQDTEAFF. The CDR3 nucleotides are TGTGCCATCAGTGAGAGATTGGGACAGGACACTGAAGCTTTCTTT.

A few counts support this clonotype. The rearrangement uses TRBV15 and TRBJ1-2; D remains ambiguous. The CDR3 runs 14 residues. Trimming shortened V by 3 bases and J by 2 bases, and 10 bases separated the two germline ends. Germline V gene sequence: CDR1 LNHNV, CDR2 YYDKDF (reference sequence). As DNA, the CDR3 is TGTGCCACCAGCAGGGGGTCCTTGAACTATGGCTACACCTTC. Translating gives CATSRGSLNYGYTF.

This clonotype occurred a few times. CDR3 residues: CASRDRGLSEAFF. DNA for the CDR3: TGTGCCAGCAGGGACAGGGGGCTCTCTGAAGCTTTCTTT. This sequence joins TRBV25-1 and TRBJ1-1; TRBD1 agrees at 11 bases. V was pared by 6 bases and J by 6 bases, with 3 bases of the junction left unmatched. In germline, CDR1 is MGHDK, CDR2 SYGVNS. The CDR3 length is 13 residues.

The rearrangement uses TRBV7-9 and TRBJ1-1, with D tentatively TRBD1 (6 bases). V lost 1 base, J lost 4 bases, and 10 bases lay in between. The CDR3 has 14 amino acids. CDR1 and CDR2 (germline): SEHNR, FQNEAQ (reference sequence). The CDR3 bases are TGTGCCAGCAGCTTAGACAGGGAGATCACTGAAGCTTTCTTT. This encodes CASSLDREITEAFF.

This clonotype appeared a few times. The chain has TRBV20-1 and TRBJ2-7, with 9 bases lining up with TRBD1. This CDR3 has 15 residues. Per germline, CDR1 DFQATT and CDR2 SNEGSKA (reference sequence). The ends lost 1 base at V and 6 bases at J; junction bases unmatched: 10. DNA for the CDR3: TGCAGTGCTAGAGCGTACAGGACAGGGGCAGTCGAGCAGTACTTC. Its protein is CSARAYRTGAVEQYF.

This clonotype was found many times. The chain couples TRBV6-5 to TRBJ1-1; D not resolved. This CDR3 comprises 13 residues. Germline V lookup: CDR1 MNHEY, CDR2 SVGAGI. V lost 2 bases to trimming and J lost 8 bases, with 12 bases between them. Here the CDR3 reads CASSYRRTSEAFF. The CDR3 coding sequence is TGTGCCAGCAGTTACCGTCGGACGTCCGAAGCTTTCTTT.

The chain employs TRBV20-1 and TRBJ2-5, with 7 bases aligning to TRBD1. V gave up 6 bases and J gave up 7 bases; unmatched junction bases: 8. Germline values: CDR1 DFQATT, CDR2 SNEGSKA (reference sequence). The CDR3 runs to 12 residues. Here the CDR3 reads CSAGLSGGTQYF. The CDR3 coding sequence is TGCAGTGCCGGACTTTCAGGGGGGACCCAGTACTTC.

This clonotype turned up a few times. The chain combines TRBV27 with TRBJ2-7; D gene unclear. Germline values: CDR1 MNHEY, CDR2 SMNVEV (reference sequence). V was clipped by 4 bases and J by 2 bases, with 15 bases between them. This CDR3 contains 15 residues. The CDR3 here is CASSWATPVPYEQYF. The CDR3, as DNA: TGTGCCAGCAGTTGGGCTACCCCCGTCCCCTACGAGCAGTACTTC.

This clonotype was detected many times. The J gene is TRBJ1-6, the V gene TRBV6-5, with TRBD1 matching 9 bases. Losses at the gene ends were 2 bases for V and 4 bases for J; bases not matched to a gene: 3. Germline V CDR1 and CDR2: MNHEY, SVGAGI. This CDR3 spans 16 amino acids. In DNA form, the CDR3 reads TGTGCCAGCAGTTACCGGGACAGGGTTTATAATTCACCCCTCCACTTT. Its protein product is CASSYRDRVYNSPLHF.

The chain has TRBV4-3 and TRBJ1-4; 8 bases match TRBD1. Germline V lookup: CDR1 LGHNA, CDR2 YSLEER. The CDR3 totals 16 residues. Trimming at V came to 0 bases and at J to 7 bases, leaving 7 bases not matched to a gene. This CDR3 is CASSQDGRDRSEKLFF. In nucleotides, the CDR3 is TGCGCCAGCAGCCAAGATGGCCGGGACAGGTCTGAAAAACTGTTTTTT.

The CDR3 loop is CASSLTSGRREQYF. CDR3 DNA: TGTGCCAGCAGTTTGACTAGCGGGAGGCGAGAGCAGTACTTC. The V call is TRBV28, the J call TRBJ2-7; 13 bases map to TRBD2. CDR3 size: 14 residues. Losses at the gene ends were 3 bases for V and 7 bases for J; bases not matched to a gene: 3. The germline V gene encodes CDR1 MDHEN and CDR2 SYDVKM.

The chain carries TRBV11-2 and TRBJ2-7, with D maybe TRBD1 (5 bases). This CDR3 has 15 amino acids. Germline loops: CDR1 SGHAT, CDR2 FQNNGV. V lost 4 bases, J lost 0 bases, and 13 bases lay in between. CDR3 coding DNA: TGTGCCAGCAGCTGGGGCACTGCCAACTCCTACGAGCAGTACTTC. Amino acid sequence: CASSWGTANSYEQYF.

This clonotype was recorded a few times. The rearrangement uses TRBV15 and TRBJ2-1, with 7 bases lining up with TRBD2. There are 15 residues in the CDR3. The V gene end was trimmed by 0 bases and the J gene end by 7 bases; junction bases not matched to a gene: 6. Germline V gene sequence: CDR1 LNHNV, CDR2 YYDKDF (reference sequence). The CDR3 protein is CATSRDGLAVNEQFF. For the CDR3, the DNA is TGTGCCACCAGCAGAGATGGGCTAGCGGTGAATGAGCAGTTCTTC.